Listed here are 13 T cell receptor beta chains from one sample, sequenced in a study of glioma-infiltrating T cells after dendritic cell vaccination. Sequenced by immunoSEQ multiplex PCR; TCRdb stores in-frame clones only, minus some. Among roughly 100,000 clones listed, 80% to 90% were seen once. This specimen was blood, taken before dendritic cell vaccination. The receptors shown here come from a human donor with glioblastoma.

In this sample, this clone turned up once. This rearrangement joins TRBV5-4 to TRBJ2-3; TRBD2 matches 9 bases. With V trimmed by 4 bases and J by 3 bases, 9 bases remained unmatched. CDR3 length equals 16 residues. CDR1 SGHNT and CDR2 YYREEE come from the germline V gene (reference sequence). The CDR3 DNA is TGTGCCAGCAGCGGGCCGCGACTAGCGGTAACAGATACGCAGTATTTT. This translates into CASSGPRLAVTDTQYF.

The CDR3 coding sequence is TGTGCCAGCAGTTTAAGGGGGACAGGGGGTTTTACAGATACGCAGTATTTT. This translates into CASSLRGTGGFTDTQYF. V is TRBV27 and J is TRBJ2-3; 11 nucleotides align to TRBD1. The germline V gene encodes CDR1 MNHEY and CDR2 SMNVEV (reference sequence). CDR3 length: 17 residues. The V segment lost 2 bases and the J segment 3 bases; nucleotides outside the gene matches: 7.

The genes are TRBV6-1 and TRBJ1-2; maybe TRBD1 (5 bases). The germline V gene has CDR1 MNHNS and CDR2 SASEGT. This CDR3 contains 14 residues. The V end lost 5 bases, the J end lost 4 bases, and 14 bases lay between the germline ends. DNA of the CDR3: TGTGCCAGCAGTCAAGACAGATCAGGCTATGGCTACACCTTC. Its protein is CASSQDRSGYGYTF.

The V gene is TRBV11-2, the J gene TRBJ1-4; a possible D gene is TRBD1 (5 bases). The CDR3 runs to 15 residues. The germline V gene encodes CDR1 SGHAT and CDR2 FQNNGV. V was cut by 3 bases and J by 3 bases, with 11 bases left in between. CDR3 nucleotide sequence: TGTGCCAGCAGCTTCCAGGGATGGGCTAATGAAAAACTGTTTTTT. It codes for CASSFQGWANEKLFF.

In its sample, this clone was seen once. The chain combines TRBV4-1 with TRBJ2-7, with D possibly being TRBD1 (6 bases). Germline CDR1 and CDR2: MGHRA and YSYEKL. The CDR3 is 16 residues long. The V and J ends lost 4 bases and 3 bases respectively, with 19 bases between them. CDR3 region: CASSRPGTRTNYEQYF. Here the CDR3 DNA reads TGCGCCAGCAGCCGCCCCGGGACAAGAACGAACTACGAGCAGTACTTC.

V and J are TRBV13 and TRBJ2-3; 8 nucleotides match TRBD2. CDR1 is PRHDT and CDR2 is FYEKMQ in the germline V gene (reference sequence). This CDR3 comprises 14 residues. Trimming took 11 bases from V and 2 from J; bases not matched to a gene: 9. Here the CDR3 reads CAASSGGITDTQYF. The CDR3, as DNA: TGTGCCGCGTCCAGCGGGGGTATCACAGATACGCAGTATTTT.

The genes are TRBV11-2 and TRBJ2-2, with 8 bases identical to TRBD1. This CDR3 region has 14 residues. Trimming took 5 bases from V and 3 from J; bases not matched to a gene: 2. Germline V gives CDR1 SGHAT, CDR2 FQNNGV. CDR3 coding DNA: TGTGCCAGCAGCCCGGACAGGGACACCGGGGAGCTGTTTTTT. As protein: CASSPDRDTGELFF.

The chain employs TRBV30 and TRBJ1-3, with 7 positions matching TRBD1. Per germline, CDR1 GTSNPN and CDR2 SVGIG (reference sequence). This CDR3 spans 17 amino acids. V trimming: 0 bases; J trimming: 2 bases; junction bases outside the gene matches: 10. CDR3: CAWSVPRGLVTGNTIYF. CDR3 nucleotide sequence: TGTGCCTGGAGTGTTCCTAGGGGGCTAGTGACTGGAAACACCATATATTTT.

This clone was seen a handful of times. The chain carries TRBV10-1 and TRBJ2-7, with D maybe TRBD1 (5 bases). This CDR3 comprises 13 residues. The germline CDR1 and CDR2 sequences are WNHNN and SYGVQD (reference sequence). V was trimmed by 2 bases and J by 3 bases, leaving 8 bases between them. CDR3 sequence: CASSETGRYEQYF. In nucleotides, the CDR3 is TGCGCCAGCAGTGAGACAGGCCGCTACGAGCAGTACTTC.

The V and J genes are TRBV5-3 and TRBJ1-2, with no clear D. TRBV5-3 is treated as an ORF (open reading frame) with a function not yet certain. The CDR3 loop spans 12 amino acids. V was clipped by 0 bases and J by 7 bases, with 7 bases between them. CDR3 in DNA: TGTGCCAGAAGCTTGGCCCCGGGTGGCTACACCTTC. Its translation is CARSLAPGGYTF.

The chain recombines TRBV15 with TRBJ2-7; weak D call: TRBD1 (6 bases). Between the trimmed V and J ends, which lost 4 bases and 4 bases, there was a span of 8 bases. This CDR3 is 12 amino acids long. The germline V gene has CDR1 LNHNV and CDR2 YYDKDF (reference sequence). The DNA for the CDR3 is TGTGCCACCAGCACTAGGGGGTACGAGCAGTACTTC. Amino acids: CATSTRGYEQYF.

V and J are TRBV7-9 and TRBJ2-3, with 13 bases lining up with TRBD2. J gave up 0 bases and V 4 bases, and 4 bases lay outside the gene matches. Germline V CDR1 and CDR2: SEHNR, FQNEAQ (reference sequence). CDR3 length: 17 residues. Here the CDR3 reads CASSSGLAGESTDTQYF. DNA of the CDR3: TGTGCCAGCAGCTCCGGACTAGCGGGGGAGAGCACAGATACGCAGTATTTT. Together with reference TRBV7-9 and TRBJ2-3, the CDR3 gives the full variable domain: DTGVSQNPRHKITKRGQNVTFRCDPISEHNRLYWYRQTLGQGPEFLTYFQNEAQLEKSRLLSDRFSAERPKGSFSTLEIQRTEQGDSAMYLCASSSGLAGESTDTQYFGPGTRLTVL.

This clone was picked up a small number of times. The genes are TRBV7-9 and TRBJ1-4, with TRBD1 matching 8 bases. J gave up 7 bases and V 2 bases, and 9 bases lay outside the gene matches. Germline V lookup: CDR1 SEHNR, CDR2 FQNEAQ (reference sequence). The CDR3 totals 16 residues. CDR3 nucleotide sequence: TGTGCCAGCAGCTTAATCGGCAGGGGGCTTGCTGAAAAACTGTTTTTT. It yields the protein CASSLIGRGLAEKLFF.